These 6 T cell receptor beta chains share one sample of origin, sequenced in a study of siplizumab effects on memory and regulatory T cells. Sequencing used immunoSEQ multiplex PCR; TCRdb keeps in-frame clones, though not all of them. Of about 100,000 clones listed, about 90% are singletons. Sequences were obtained from Tregs sorted from blood. The receptors were sampled from a human donor in good health.

V gene TRBV5-1 combines with J gene TRBJ2-5; TRBD1 or TRBD2 may be the D gene (5 bases each). The CDR3 totals 14 residues. Germline V gene data show CDR1 as SGHRS and CDR2 as YFSETQ. V lost 4 bases and J 5 bases, leaving 15 bases between the germline ends. Here the CDR3 DNA reads TGCGCCAGCAGCCTGACAGCGGACCGGGAGACCCAGTACTTC. Amino acid sequence: CASSLTADRETQYF.

The chain joins TRBV5-1 to TRBJ2-7; weak D call: TRBD1 (6 bases). There are 14 residues in the CDR3. Germline lookup yields CDR1 SGHRS and CDR2 YFSETQ. V was clipped by 0 bases and J by 5 bases, with 12 bases between them. CDR3 loop: CASSLEQGNHEQYF. In DNA, the CDR3 is TGCGCCAGCAGCTTGGAACAGGGTAACCACGAGCAGTACTTC.

The V call is TRBV19, the J call TRBJ1-1, with D uncertain. The CDR3 sequence is 14 residues long. Looked up from germline, CDR1 is LNHDA and CDR2 is SQIVND (reference sequence). Trimming took 5 bases from V and 2 from J, leaving 12 bases between them. Here the CDR3 reads CASSAQSKNTEAFF. CDR3 sequence (DNA): TGTGCCAGTAGTGCCCAATCAAAAAACACTGAAGCTTTCTTT.

V usage is TRBV5-1 and J usage is TRBJ2-7; TRBD1 matches at 8 bases. V was pared by 3 bases and J by 4 bases, with 6 bases of the junction left unmatched. The CDR3 extends over 14 amino acids. Germline V CDR1 and CDR2: SGHRS, YFSETQ. The CDR3 region is CASSSGQAVYEQYF. CDR3 nucleotide sequence: TGCGCCAGCAGCTCGGGACAGGCTGTATACGAGCAGTACTTC.

Only one count was recorded for this clone. V gene TRBV19 combines with J gene TRBJ2-3; 9 bases are a match to TRBD1. The trim removed 6 bases at V and 1 base at J, leaving 11 bases unmatched. Germline V CDR1 and CDR2: LNHDA, SQIVND (reference sequence). The CDR3 is 17 residues long. DNA of the CDR3: TGTGCCAGTAGCGCTGGGACAGGGTGGATGGGCACAGATACGCAGTATTTT. Translated, it gives CASSAGTGWMGTDTQYF.

V and J are TRBV11-2 and TRBJ2-7; 8 positions match TRBD1. This CDR3 comprises 16 residues. Unmatched junction bases numbered 13, after V lost 3 bases and J lost 6 bases. CDR1 is SGHAT and CDR2 is FQNNGV in the germline V gene. The CDR3 region has the DNA TGTGCCAGCAGCTTTCAAGGACAGGGCTTTGAATCCGAGCAGTACTTC. Its translation: CASSFQGQGFESEQYF.